One T cell receptor beta chain is described in this entry. Sequencing used immunoSEQ multiplex PCR; TCRdb keeps in-frame clones, though not all of them. The data show some 44,000 clones, with 60% to 85% seen just once and approximately 0.54% held by the top ten. This entry belongs to a study of memory CD4+ T cells and cytomegalovirus serostatus. The sort gate was single viable CD3+CD4+CD8-CD45RO+ cells for memory CD4+ T cells. Germline values: CDR1 SGHAT, CDR2 FQNNGV. CDR3 size: 14 residues. Trimming stripped 6 bases from V and 0 bases from J, with 11 bases between. The chain employs TRBV11-2 and TRBJ1-2; D not resolved. The receptor was derived from an adult in good health and CMV-seronegative. Sequences were obtained from memory CD4+ T cells from blood. As DNA, the CDR3 is TGTGCCAGCAGTGTCGGCCCCACTAACTATGGCTACACCTTC. Its protein is CASSVGPTNYGYTF. The entire variable domain, with the rest obtained from reference TRBV11-2 and TRBJ1-2, is as follows: EAGVAQSPRYKIIEKRQSVAFWCNPISGHATLYWYQQILGQGPKLLIQFQNNGVVDDSQLPKDRFSAERLKGVDSTLKIQPAKLEDSAVYLCASSVGPTNYGYTFGSGTRLTVV.